The 14 T cell receptor beta chains below come from one sample, sequenced in a study of blood T cell repertoires in COVID-19. Profiled with immunoSEQ multiplex PCR; TCRdb holds only in-frame clones, not every one. The sample comprises about 300,000 clones, 70% to 90% of which are singletons, and 1.5% to 2% rests with the top ten. The sequencing input was peripheral blood. These receptors were obtained from a woman in her 30s with COVID-19, enrolled during active disease.

The chain recombines TRBV10-2 with TRBJ2-5, with D possibly TRBD1 on 6 matching bases. Germline V lookup: CDR1 WSHSY, CDR2 SAAADI. The V end was cut by 8 bases, the J end by 3 bases, with 19 bases between. The CDR3 covers 15 residues. The CDR3 sequence is CASLQGPDSKETQYF. As DNA, the CDR3 is TGCGCCAGCTTACAGGGTCCGGACTCCAAAGAGACCCAGTACTTC.

The chain is built from TRBV30 and TRBJ1-1, with 7 positions matching TRBD1. Germline CDR1 GTSNPN, CDR2 SVGIG (reference sequence). The V and J ends lost 4 bases and 3 bases, in that order; junction bases with no gene match: 5. The length of the CDR3 is 13 residues. DNA of the CDR3: TGTGCCTGGACAGGGGGAGGTGACACTGAAGCTTTCTTT. Its protein product is CAWTGGGDTEAFF.

The chain joins TRBV2 to TRBJ2-5; D unclear. With 4 bases removed from V and 5 bases from J, the gap between germline ends came to 5 bases. The CDR3 totals 11 residues. Germline-derived CDR1 and CDR2 are SNHLY and FYNNEI. This chain's CDR3 is CASSVSETQYF. CDR3 in DNA: TGTGCCAGCAGTGTTTCGGAGACCCAGTACTTC.

The chain uses TRBV6-2 or TRBV6-3 and TRBJ2-3; D not certain. V dropped 6 bases and J dropped 6 bases, with 13 bases sitting between them. The CDR3 covers 13 residues. CDR1 MNHEY and CDR2 SVGEGT come from the germline V gene. The CDR3 region has the DNA TGTGCCAGCAGCCGAGACTTCCTGGATACGCAGTATTTT. This sequence encodes CASSRDFLDTQYF.

The J gene is TRBJ2-1, the V gene TRBV16, with D tentatively TRBD2 (5 bases). CDR3 length equals 13 residues. Per the germline V gene, CDR1 is KGHSY and CDR2 is FQNENV. The ends were cut back, 3 bases at V and 6 bases at J, with 9 bases in the middle. This CDR3 is CASSHGGSNEQFF. CDR3 DNA sequence: TGTGCCAGCAGCCACGGTGGGAGCAATGAGCAGTTCTTC.

A few counts support this clone. The chain has TRBV19 and TRBJ1-2, with D unresolved. Germline V gene lookup returns CDR1 LNHDA and CDR2 SQIVND (reference sequence). The CDR3 totals 15 residues. With 8 bases removed from V and 0 bases from J, the gap between germline ends came to 16 bases. As DNA, the CDR3 is TGTGCCAGTGCCCGCAACCTGGCAACTAACTATGGCTACACCTTC. It codes for CASARNLATNYGYTF.

This clone was seen many times. The chain combines TRBV3-1 (or the pseudogene TRBV3-2) with TRBJ2-2; tentative D call: TRBD1 (6 bases). The germline CDR1 and CDR2 sequences are LGHDT and YNNKEL (reference sequence). Trimming left V 3 bases short and J 2 bases short, with 10 bases between. The CDR3 totals 15 residues. The CDR3 DNA sequence: TGTGCCAGCAGCCATTACAGGGAAAACACCGGGGAGCTGTTTTTT. It specifies CASSHYRENTGELFF.

The chain links TRBV5-1 to TRBJ1-2; TRBD1 agrees at 8 bases. The V and J ends lost 1 base and 8 bases, in that order; junction bases with no gene match: 4. The CDR3 has 13 residues. Germline CDR1 reads SGHRS; CDR2 reads YFSETQ. This CDR3 is CASSLRTGRGYTF. Here the CDR3 DNA reads TGCGCCAGCAGCTTGCGGACAGGGCGAGGCTACACCTTC.

The CDR3 reads CARSLRGGSTGANVLTF. In DNA form, the CDR3 reads TGTGCCAGAAGCCTACGAGGGGGCTCTACTGGGGCCAACGTCCTGACTTTC. The chain links TRBV5-3 to TRBJ2-6, with 7 bases fitting TRBD1. TRBV5-3 is annotated as an ORF whose role is uncertain. J was trimmed by 2 bases and V by 4 bases; bases with no gene match: 9. There are 17 residues in the CDR3.

This clone was seen once. The genes are TRBV5-1 and TRBJ2-6, with D unclear. Trimming shortened V by 5 bases and J by 7 bases, and 13 bases separated the two germline ends. The CDR3 sequence is 14 residues long. Per germline, CDR1 SGHRS and CDR2 YFSETQ. CDR3 sequence reads: CASSRDSDANVLTF. The CDR3 DNA reads TGCGCCAGCAGTCGCGACTCAGATGCCAACGTCCTGACTTTC. Combining the CDR3 with reference TRBV5-1 and TRBJ2-6 gives the whole variable domain KAGVTQTPRYLIKTRGQQVTLSCSPISGHRSVSWYQQTPGQGLQFLFEYFSETQRNKGNFPGRFSGRQFSNSRSEMNVSTLELGDSALYLCASSRDSDANVLTFGAGSRLTVL.

The chain has TRBV27 and TRBJ1-4; 8 nucleotides agree with TRBD1. Germline V gene data show CDR1 as MNHEY and CDR2 as SMNVEV (reference sequence). With V trimmed by 5 bases and J by 7 bases, 9 bases remained unmatched. CDR3 length: 15 residues. CDR3 loop: CASSPTDREVEKLFF. The CDR3 coding sequence is TGTGCCAGCAGTCCCACGGACAGGGAGGTTGAAAAACTGTTTTTT.

Regarding this clone: This CDR3 is also generated by other DNA sequences in the sample. In DNA, the CDR3 is TGTGCCAGCAGCTTAGGTACAGACCAAGAGACCCAGTACTTC. Its protein is CASSLGTDQETQYF. The genes are TRBV11-2 and TRBJ2-5; no firm D call. The CDR3 is made up of 14 amino acids. Germline V gives CDR1 SGHAT, CDR2 FQNNGV. V was shortened by 1 base and J by 0 bases, with 6 bases between the two germline ends.

The chain combines TRBV19 with TRBJ1-2; 11 positions agree with TRBD1. The CDR3 is made up of 15 amino acids. CDR1 and CDR2 from the germline V gene are LNHDA and SQIVND (reference sequence). V lost 5 bases and J lost 4; bases outside the gene matches: 6. CDR3 nucleotide sequence: TGTGCCAGTAGTGCTGGGGACAGGGGGATCTATGGCTACACCTTC. It specifies CASSAGDRGIYGYTF.

The rearrangement joins TRBV5-1 to TRBJ2-1; 11 bases are a match to TRBD2. There are 13 residues in the CDR3. The V gene end was trimmed by 4 bases and the J gene end by 12 bases; junction bases not matched to a gene: 6. Germline V gene data show CDR1 as SGHRS and CDR2 as YFSETQ. CDR3 DNA sequence: TGCGCCAGCAGCCCTCGACTAGCGGGGTGGCAGTTCTTC. Residues: CASSPRLAGWQFF. The whole variable domain, filled in from reference TRBV5-1 and TRBJ2-1, reads KAGVTQTPRYLIKTRGQQVTLSCSPISGHRSVSWYQQTPGQGLQFLFEYFSETQRNKGNFPGRFSGRQFSNSRSEMNVSTLELGDSALYLCASSPRLAGWQFFGPGTRLTVL.